This T cell receptor beta chain was sequenced during a study of shared clonotypes between healthy human individuals. The CDR3 extends over 15 amino acids. V lost 0 bases and J lost 3; bases outside the gene matches: 3. Germline V gene sequence: CDR1 SGHRS, CDR2 YFSETQ. Study observations and caveats: Sorted-subset sequencing, rarefaction showed, was incomplete despite large depth.

Method: immunoSEQ multiplex PCR; TCRdb's copy keeps in-frame clones and lacks some. The table shows more than 2 million clones, with roughly 94% occurring only once. This clone came up once. Its matching antigen is unknown. This clonotype originated in a man aged 18-30 years in good health. The chain has TRBV5-1 and TRBJ2-1, with 7 nucleotides matching TRBD1. The material sequenced was naive CD4+ T cells sorted from blood. Subset: CD45RA+ positively selected. The CDR3 spells CASSLGGQDYNEQFF. DNA for the CDR3: TGCGCCAGCAGCTTGGGCGGACAGGACTACAATGAGCAGTTCTTC.